What follows are 15 T cell receptor beta chains derived from one specimen sequenced in a study of T cell responses to AZD1222 COVID-19 vaccine. The protocol was immunoSEQ multiplex PCR, while the TCRdb copy is restricted to in-frame clones and leaves out a portion. The top ten clones hold around 3.9% of a sample with approximately 100,000 clones, around nine tenths of them seen once. Source: peripheral blood, taken on day 0 of AZD1222 vaccination. The receptors originated from an adult in good health.

The chain joins TRBV4-3 to TRBJ1-1; 7 positions agree with TRBD1. The J segment lost 0 bases and the V segment lost 3 bases, leaving 10 bases of the junction unmatched. The CDR3 has 17 residues. Germline V CDR1 and CDR2: LGHNA, YSLEER. CDR3 bases: TGCGCCAGCAGCCACTTCGACAGGGTCTCAATGAACACTGAAGCTTTCTTT. Its translation is CASSHFDRVSMNTEAFF.

The chain combines TRBV5-1 with TRBJ1-6; the match to TRBD1 covers 7 bases. Germline-derived CDR1 and CDR2 are SGHRS and YFSETQ. V lost 5 bases and J lost 2; bases outside the gene matches: 4. CDR3 size: 15 residues. CDR3 sequence (DNA): TGCGCCAGCAGGACGACAGGGACCTATAATTCACCCCTCCACTTT. It translates to CASRTTGTYNSPLHF.

V usage is TRBV4-3 and J usage is TRBJ2-4; D unresolved. The CDR3 is 15 amino acids. Germline CDR1 LGHNA, CDR2 YSLEER. Trimming removed 0 bases at V and 9 bases at J, with 15 bases between. Written as DNA, the CDR3 is TGCGCCAGCAGCCAAGAACCCCTCCTAGGCAGCATTCAGTACTTC. Protein product: CASSQEPLLGSIQYF.

This chain uses TRBV6-1 with TRBJ1-1, with D possibly TRBD1 on 6 matching bases. V lost 1 base and J 4 bases, leaving 16 bases between the germline ends. Germline-derived CDR1 and CDR2 are MNHNS and SASEGT. The CDR3 length is 16 residues. In DNA form, the CDR3 reads TGTGCCAGCAGTGAAGGGGTAGGGGGTGGAGGCACTGAAGCTTTCTTT. Translated, it gives CASSEGVGGGGTEAFF.

This chain uses TRBV9 with TRBJ1-2; the D gene is possibly TRBD1 (5 bases). V shed 2 bases and J shed 6 bases, with 14 bases lying between them. The CDR3 has 14 amino acids. CDR1 and CDR2 (germline): SGDLS, YYNGEE. CDR3 nucleotides: TGTGCCAGCAGCGTCACCGGGACCTCGGATGGCTACACCTTC. Translation gives CASSVTGTSDGYTF.

On this clone itself: One junction end disagrees with the germline gene, perhaps due to a read error. The chain joins TRBV28 to TRBJ1-2, with D possibly being TRBD1 (5 bases). Germline loops: CDR1 MDHEN, CDR2 SYDVKM. This CDR3 has 13 amino acids. This chain's CDR3 is CASRPPGGESWFF. The CDR3 DNA reads as TGTGCCAGCAGACCGCCCGGGGGGGAGAGTTGGTTCTTC.

The chain has TRBV29-1 and TRBJ2-2; TRBD2 matches at 7 bases. Looked up from germline, CDR1 is SQVTM and CDR2 is ANQGSEA. Germline trimming cut 6 bases from V and 2 bases from J; bases unmatched to any gene: 9. CDR3 length equals 15 residues. The CDR3 is CSVGGGTTNTGELFF. CDR3 in DNA: TGCAGCGTGGGAGGAGGGACTACAAACACCGGGGAGCTGTTTTTT.

The chain joins TRBV19 to TRBJ1-2; D gene uncertain. Germline loops: CDR1 LNHDA, CDR2 SQIVND (reference sequence). The CDR3 extends over 15 amino acids. V lost 5 bases to trimming and J lost 0 bases, with 13 bases between them. Here the CDR3 reads CASSSQKDANYGYTF. The CDR3 DNA follows: TGTGCCAGTAGTTCTCAGAAAGACGCTAACTATGGCTACACCTTC.

The chain joins TRBV7-9 to TRBJ1-4, with 9 bases aligning to TRBD1. CDR3 length: 16 residues. V lost 4 bases to trimming and J lost 8 bases; unmatched junction nucleotides: 11. Germline assignment: CDR1 SEHNR and CDR2 FQNEAQ (reference sequence). CDR3 in amino acids: CASSSDRGAWDEKLFF. The CDR3 DNA reads as TGTGCCAGCAGCTCCGACAGGGGGGCTTGGGACGAAAAACTGTTTTTT.

The CDR3 DNA follows: TGTGCCAGCAGCAACAAGCCCATTCATCAGTATTTT. Protein: CASSNKPIHQYF. J is TRBJ2-3 and V is TRBV5-6, with D unresolved. This CDR3 has 12 amino acids. Germline lookup yields CDR1 SGHDT and CDR2 YYEEEE. V lost 4 bases and J 12 bases, leaving 15 bases between the germline ends. The whole variable domain, filled in from reference TRBV5-6 and TRBJ2-3, reads DAGVTQSPTHLIKTRGQQVTLRCSPKSGHDTVSWYQQALGQGPQFIFQYYEEEERQRGNFPDRFSGHQFPNYSSELNVNALLLGDSALYLCASSNKPIHQYFGPGTRLTVL.

The rearrangement joins TRBV28 to TRBJ1-5; D ambiguous. Trimming took 7 bases from V and 3 from J, leaving 13 bases between them. Germline-derived CDR1 and CDR2 are MDHEN and SYDVKM. This CDR3 is 14 amino acids long. CDR3 region: CASTEAGDNQPQHF. DNA of the CDR3: TGTGCCAGCACCGAAGCCGGTGACAATCAGCCCCAGCATTTT.

V usage is TRBV18 and J usage is TRBJ2-3, with D perhaps being TRBD1 or TRBD2 (5 bases each). The V end lost 0 bases, the J end lost 6 bases, and 13 bases lay between the germline ends. Looked up from germline, CDR1 is KGHSH and CDR2 is LQKENI. There are 15 residues in the CDR3. In nucleotides, the CDR3 is TGTGCCAGCTCACCACCGGGGGTCCGCGAGGATACGCAGTATTTT. Translating gives CASSPPGVREDTQYF.

A note on this clone: Sequence at one end of the junction differs from germline and may be a read error. The gene calls are TRBV7-9 and TRBJ1-2, with D tentatively TRBD1 (6 bases). Germline V gene data show CDR1 as SEHNR and CDR2 as FQNEAQ (reference sequence). This CDR3 region has 14 residues. CDR3 protein: CASSLEPVGGGYTF. Written as DNA, the CDR3 is TGTGCCAGCAGTTTAGAACCCGTAGGGGGTGGCTACACCTTC.

The gene calls are TRBV11-3 and TRBJ1-1; a possible D gene is TRBD1 (5 bases). In germline, CDR1 is SGHNT, CDR2 YENEEA. This CDR3 has 12 amino acids. V dropped 0 bases and J dropped 11 bases, with 10 bases sitting between them. In DNA form, the CDR3 reads TGTGCCAGCAGCTTAGATCGAGGGGTGGCTTTCTTT. Its protein is CASSLDRGVAFF.

This rearrangement joins TRBV4-3 to TRBJ1-2; no firm D call. The CDR3 is made up of 14 amino acids. V shed 1 base and J shed 6 bases, with 12 bases lying between them. From germline, CDR1 is LGHNA and CDR2 YSLEER. CDR3 in amino acids: CASSQGGRNNGYTF. In nucleotides, the CDR3 is TGCGCCAGCAGCCAAGGAGGCAGGAACAATGGCTACACCTTC.